The sequence of this T cell receptor beta chain was determined in a study of CD8+ T cells in alopecia areata. The CDR3 extends over 15 amino acids. The V gene lost 4 bases and the J gene lost 7 bases, with 18 bases spanning the gap. Germline CDR1 reads SGDLS; CDR2 reads YYNGEE. Treatment in this sample: oral pan-JAK inhibitor, 5-10 mg twice daily. Findings of the study overall: Affected lesional scalp, above all in alopecia totalis/universalis, was more clonal than normal scalp.

Once RNA had been extracted, it was reverse transcribed into cDNA to act as the sequencing template. Here immunoSEQ multiplex PCR was the method, and the copy in TCRdb shows in-frame clones only, minus some. The table includes some 220,000 clones, around 57% detected once. Details on this clone: Its antigen is not known.

The sample in question was CD4+ T cells sorted from blood, obtained at week 4, from a patient treated with tofacitinib. This clonotype was sampled from a human donor with alopecia areata. The gene calls are TRBV9 and TRBJ1-5, with D perhaps TRBD1 (5 bases). As DNA, the CDR3 is TGTGCCAGCAGCCCATCCGAACGGGGGGGACAGCCCCAGCATTTT. Translation gives CASSPSERGGQPQHF. The full variable domain, completed using reference TRBV9 and TRBJ1-5, is DSGVTQTPKHLITATGQRVTLRCSPRSGDLSVYWYQQSLDQGLQFLIQYYNGEERAKGNILERFSAQQFPDLHSELNLSSLELGDSALYFCASSPSERGGQPQHFGDGTRLSIL.